The entry that follows covers one T cell receptor beta chain sequence. Produced via immunoSEQ multiplex PCR; TCRdb's table is partial and in-frame only. Here the sample spans under 200,000 clones, 80% to 95% being singletons. This specimen belongs to a study of control samples from healthy donors and cancer patients. V shed 7 bases, J shed 0 bases, and the junction held 11 bases outside the gene matches. The CDR3 has 18 residues. Germline V gene sequence: CDR1 LGHDT, CDR2 YNNKEL (reference sequence). V and J are TRBV3-1 (or the pseudogene TRBV3-2) and TRBJ1-3; TRBD1 matches 11 bases. This clonotype was sampled from a woman aged 60-70 years in good health. The sample consisted of blood. Written as DNA, the CDR3 is TGTGCCAGCACCCGATATCAGGGGACAGGGGGCTCTGGAAACACCATATATTTT. Translation: CASTRYQGTGGSGNTIYF.